The sample holds one count of the clone carrying this TCR beta chain. This sample was taken from a study of blood T cell repertoires in COVID-19. Study as a whole: The cDNA or gDNA used as material had been derived from T cells, B-cell-depleted T cells, or PBMCs.

The CDR3 has 13 residues. Trimming removed 4 bases from V and 2 bases from J, with 8 bases in between. The V gene's germline CDR1 is LGHDT and CDR2 YNNKEL (reference sequence). Original methodology: Cell counts per sample came from amplifying reference gene primers. Libraries were prepared by immunoSEQ multiplex PCR; TCRdb keeps only in-frame clonotypes and omits some of them. V and J calls and clone size are those listed in that table; D and trimming were worked out from the DNA. Here the sample spans about 170,000 clones, roughly 88% being singletons. This clonotype originated in a man younger than 35 with COVID-19, enrolled during active disease. This chain links TRBV3-1 (or the pseudogene TRBV3-2) with TRBJ1-1; no firm D call. Sequencing was carried out using peripheral blood. The CDR3 nucleotides read TGTGCCAGCAGCCGTCAGGTAAACACTGAAGCTTTCTTT. Amino acids: CASSRQVNTEAFF.